Below, 8 T cell receptor beta chains from the same sample are listed, as sequenced in a study of post-analysis software for immune sequencing data. Overall study findings and caveats: Among a handful of TRBV segments more frequent in patients than controls were TRBV5-6, TRBV5-1 and TRBV20-1.

The antigens of these receptors remain unknown. Unique molecular identifiers were built into the TCR beta cDNA libraries. MiXCR, run by TCRdb on the PCR reads, gives a single entry per CDR3 protein. The profile shows about 680,000 distinct CDR3 sequences, around 60% of them singletons. Sample: blood. Receptor source: a girl under 10 years old with multiple sclerosis.

The V call is TRBV6-6, the J call TRBJ2-7; TRBD1 matches at 11 bases. The CDR3 runs to 14 residues. Germline loops: CDR1 MNHNY, CDR2 SVGAGI (reference sequence). The V and J ends lost 6 bases and 9 bases, in that order; junction bases with no gene match: 10. CDR3 bases: TGTGCCAGCAGCGCGGGACAGGGGGTGGGGGTGCAGTACTTC. Amino acids: CASSAGQGVGVQYF.

This clonotype was observed a few times. The V gene is TRBV29-1, the J gene TRBJ2-1, with D tentatively TRBD1 (7 bases). Trimming removed 7 bases at V and 0 bases at J, with 10 bases between. Germline loops: CDR1 SQVTM, CDR2 ANQGSEA. This CDR3 comprises 13 residues. The CDR3 loop is CSGGTASYNEQFF. CDR3 DNA sequence: TGCAGCGGCGGGACAGCCTCCTACAATGAGCAGTTCTTC.

The V and J genes are TRBV29-1 and TRBJ2-5; a possible D gene is TRBD2 (6 bases). This CDR3 spans 11 amino acids. The V end was cut by 7 bases, the J end by 5 bases, with 11 bases between. Germline CDR1 and CDR2: SQVTM and ANQGSEA. The CDR3 DNA reads TGCAGCGGCACGGGGGAGGAGACCCAGTACTTC. Encoded protein: CSGTGEETQYF.

In its sample, this clonotype was seen once. The V gene is TRBV12-3 or TRBV12-4, the J gene TRBJ1-2; perhaps TRBD1 as D (6 bases). Trimming took 2 bases from V and 4 from J, leaving 11 bases between them. The CDR3 contains 14 residues. The CDR3 is CASSLLQGTYGYTF. CDR3 nucleotide sequence: TGTGCCAGCAGTTTATTGCAGGGGACCTATGGCTACACCTTC.

This clonotype was observed a few times. This sequence joins TRBV12-3 or TRBV12-4 and TRBJ1-2; 11 nucleotides match TRBD1. CDR3 length: 16 residues. The V gene end was trimmed by 5 bases and the J gene end by 5 bases; junction bases not matched to a gene: 10. CDR3 bases: TGTGCCAGCAGTCTCTCAACCGGGACAGGGGGGTATGGCTACACCTTC. It encodes CASSLSTGTGGYGYTF.

The chain has TRBV7-2 and TRBJ1-6; D gene ambiguous. The CDR3 spans 15 residues. Germline CDR1 and CDR2: SGHTA and FQGNSA. The V end lost 0 bases, the J end lost 4 bases, and 7 bases lay between the germline ends. The CDR3 nucleotides are TGTGCCAGCAGCTTAGCGCAACAGTATAATTCACCCCTCCACTTT. It is translated as CASSLAQQYNSPLHF.

CDR3 nucleotides: TGCGCCAGCAGCGGGGGACTAGCGGATAGCACAGATACGCAGTATTTT. Amino acid sequence: CASSGGLADSTDTQYF. This chain connects TRBV5-1 to TRBJ2-3, with TRBD2 matching 11 bases. The CDR3 contains 16 residues. The ends lost 4 bases at V and 0 bases at J; junction bases unmatched: 4. Germline-derived CDR1 and CDR2 are SGHRS and YFSETQ.

Remarks on this clonotype: One junction end disagrees with the germline gene, perhaps due to a read error. The chain is built from TRBV10-3 and TRBJ2-7; possibly TRBD1 for D (5 bases). This CDR3 has 12 residues. Per germline, CDR1 ENHRY and CDR2 SYGVKD. CDR3 nucleotides: TGTACCATCAGCCCAACAGGCTACGAGCAGTACTTC. It yields the protein CTISPTGYEQYF.